Detailed here is one TCR beta chain. Other DNA sequences in the same sample also yield this CDR3. CDR1 is ENHRY and CDR2 is SYGVKD in the germline V gene. V shed 3 bases, J shed 0 bases, and the junction held 1 base outside the gene matches. The CDR3 loop spans 14 amino acids. Researchers ran the assay at a deep level. The data were produced by immunoSEQ multiplex PCR, yet TCRdb's version contains in-frame clones alone and is incomplete. Among millions of clones, 85% to 95% were seen once, and the ten largest hold 0.3% to 0.4%. These data are taken from a study of shared clonotypes between healthy human individuals. Study at large: Serving as donors were a couple of women and three men, whose ages spanned 18 to 49.

This clonotype was obtained from a man aged 18 to 35 in good health. Some clones in this sample may be carry-over from other donors' samples. V is TRBV10-3 and J is TRBJ1-1; 7 bases fit TRBD1. Material: naive CD4+ T cells from PBMCs. Subset meaning: CD45RA+ positively selected. The CDR3 bases are TGTGCCATCAGTGAACAGGGGATGAACACTGAAGCTTTCTTT. It codes for CAISEQGMNTEAFF.